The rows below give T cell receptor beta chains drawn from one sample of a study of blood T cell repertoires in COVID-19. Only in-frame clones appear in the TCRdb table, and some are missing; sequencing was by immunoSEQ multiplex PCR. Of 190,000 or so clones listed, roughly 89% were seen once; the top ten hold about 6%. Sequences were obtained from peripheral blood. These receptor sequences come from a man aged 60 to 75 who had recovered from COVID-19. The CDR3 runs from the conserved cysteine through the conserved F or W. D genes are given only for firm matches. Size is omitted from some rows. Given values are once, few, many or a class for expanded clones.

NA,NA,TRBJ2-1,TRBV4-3,TGCGCCAGCAGCCAAGTGGTTAGTCTAGCGTTGTCCTACAATGAGCAGTTCTTC,CASSQVVSLALSYNEQFF
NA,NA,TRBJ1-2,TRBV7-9,TGTGCCAGCAGCCCCTCTGATGGCTACACCTTC,CASSPSDGYTF
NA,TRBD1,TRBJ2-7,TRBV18,TGTGCCAGCTCACCACCGACAGGGGTCTACGAGCAGTACTTC,CASSPPTGVYEQYF
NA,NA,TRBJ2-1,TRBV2,TGTGCCAGCAGTGGCGGGATTGGCAATGAGCAGTTCTTC,CASSGGIGNEQFF
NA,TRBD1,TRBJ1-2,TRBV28,TGTGCCAGCAGTAGGACAGGGGGGGACGGAGGTGGCTACACCTTC,CASSRTGGDGGGYTF
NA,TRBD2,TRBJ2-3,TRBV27,TGTGCCAGCCTTAAGACTAGCGGCCATCGAGATACGCAGTATTTT,CASLKTSGHRDTQYF
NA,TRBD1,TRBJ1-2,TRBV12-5,TGTGCTAGCTACGGGACAGGGGGCTGGTATGGCTACACCTTC,CASYGTGGWYGYTF
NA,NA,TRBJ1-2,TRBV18,TGTGCCAGCTCACCACGGGGGGAAGGTGGCTACACCTTC,CASSPRGEGGYTF
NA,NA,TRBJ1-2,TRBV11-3,TGTGCCAGCATGTGGTCAGGGAAGAGGGGCTACACCTTC,CASMWSGKRGYTF
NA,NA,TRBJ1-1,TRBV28,TGTGCCAGCAGTTCAACCCCAGGCTCTGAAGCTTTCTTT,CASSSTPGSEAFF
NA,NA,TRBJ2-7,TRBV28,TGTGCCAGCAGTTTATTTGGGGGCGTTCTCCGCGAGCAGTACTTC,CASSLFGGVLREQYF
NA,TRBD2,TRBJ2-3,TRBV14,TGTGCCAGCAGCCGAGGACTAGCGGGGGGCCAAGATACGCAGTATTTT,CASSRGLAGGQDTQYF
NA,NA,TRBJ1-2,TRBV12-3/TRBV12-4,TGTGCCAGCAGTTCACAACAGGGAGGGGGCTACACCTTC,CASSSQQGGGYTF
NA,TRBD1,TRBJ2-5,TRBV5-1,TGCGCCAGCAGCGCGGGGGACAGGGTAACAGAGACCCAGTACTTC,CASSAGDRVTETQYF
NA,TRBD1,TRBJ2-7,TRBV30,TGTGCCTGGAGTGTAGGCCTCCAAATCGGGACAGGCCCACTCTTC,CAWSVGLQIGTGPLF
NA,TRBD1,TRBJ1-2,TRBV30,TGTGCCTGGAGTGTTCAGGGGGAAGGCGGCTACACCTTC,CAWSVQGEGGYTF
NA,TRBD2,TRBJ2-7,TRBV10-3,TGTGCCATCAGTGAGTCGAGTTTAGGACTAGCTTCGAAGCAGTACTTC,CAISESSLGLASKQYF
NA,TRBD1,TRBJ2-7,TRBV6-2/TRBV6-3,TGTGCCAGCAGTTACCCCCGGGCCCGACAGGGGGGCTACGAGCAGTACTTC,CASSYPRARQGGYEQYF
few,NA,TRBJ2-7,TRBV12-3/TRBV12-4,TGTGCCAGCGGGAGCTACGAGCAGTACTTC,CASGSYEQYF
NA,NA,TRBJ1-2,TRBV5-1,TGCGCCAGCAGCTCATTCACCGGGGATGGCTACACCTTC,CASSSFTGDGYTF
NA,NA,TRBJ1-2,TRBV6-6,TGTGCCAGCAACCGAGTGGGGGGGGACTATGGCTACACCTTC,CASNRVGGDYGYTF
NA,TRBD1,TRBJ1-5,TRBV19,TGTGCCAGTAGTTATGGGACAGGGGGAAATCAGCCCCAGCATTTT,CASSYGTGGNQPQHF
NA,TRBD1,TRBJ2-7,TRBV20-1,TGCAGTGCTAGTTCGCCGCGGGACAGGGGCTACGAGCAGTACTTC,CSASSPRDRGYEQYF
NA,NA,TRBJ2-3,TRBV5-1,TGCGCCAGCAGCGCGACAGGTGAGGTTGTCGCAGATACGCAGTATTTT,CASSATGEVVADTQYF
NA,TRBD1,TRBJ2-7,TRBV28,TGTGCCAGCAGTTCCGACAGGGCAAGACAGTACTTC,CASSSDRARQYF
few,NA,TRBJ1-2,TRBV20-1,TGCAGTGCTAGTCCCCAGGGTCGTGGCTACACCTTC,CSASPQGRGYTF
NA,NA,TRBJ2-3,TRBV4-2,TGTGCCAGCAGCGTCTCCCCAGGGTCTGATACGCAGTATTTT,CASSVSPGSDTQYF
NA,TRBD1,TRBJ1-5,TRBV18,TGTACCAGCTCACCCGGGACAGGGGGCGTTCAGCCCCAGCATTTT,CTSSPGTGGVQPQHF
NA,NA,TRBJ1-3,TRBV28,TGTGCCAGCAGTATCCGGGGGGGCGCGAGAAACACCATATATTTT,CASSIRGGARNTIYF
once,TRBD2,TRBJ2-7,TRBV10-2,TGCGCCAGCAGTCCCGGGACTAGCGCCTCCGAGCAGTACTTC,CASSPGTSASEQYF
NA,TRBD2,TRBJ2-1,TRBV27,TGTGCCAGCAGTTTAACGGCTCGGGGGGAGGGTGAGCAGTTCTTC,CASSLTARGEGEQFF
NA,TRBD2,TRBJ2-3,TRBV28,TGTGCCAGCAGTTCGGCTAGCGGGAGGGCCCGAGGTACGCAGTATTTT,CASSSASGRARGTQYF
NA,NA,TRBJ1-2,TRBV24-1,TGTGCCACCAGTGATGACGACAGGAACTATGGCTACACCTTC,CATSDDDRNYGYTF
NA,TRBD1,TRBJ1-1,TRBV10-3,TGTGCCATCAGTGTATTGGCAGGGGGCCTGAACACTGAAGCTTTCTTT,CAISVLAGGLNTEAFF
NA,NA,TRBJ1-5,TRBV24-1,TGTGCCACCAGTGATTTGCAAGAGCTGTCCGCCAGGGTCAATCAGCCCCAGCATTTT,CATSDLQELSARVNQPQHF
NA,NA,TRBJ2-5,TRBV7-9,TGTGCCAGCAGCCGGGCGGGACAGCACGGGGAGACCCAGTACTTC,CASSRAGQHGETQYF
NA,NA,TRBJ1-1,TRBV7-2,TGTGCCAGCACTAACCGACAGAGAATTGAAGCTTTCTTT,CASTNRQRIEAFF
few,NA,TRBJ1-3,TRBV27,TGTGCCAGCAGTTCGGGGGTTGGAAACACCATATATTTT,CASSSGVGNTIYF
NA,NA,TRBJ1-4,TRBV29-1,TGCAGCGGCCGGGAGGACGCTAATGAAAAACTGTTTTTT,CSGREDANEKLFF
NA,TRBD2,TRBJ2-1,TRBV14,TGTGCCAGCAGCCAAGGACTAGCGGCTGAGCAGTTCTTC,CASSQGLAAEQFF
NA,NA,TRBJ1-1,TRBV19,TGTGCCAGTAGTAACATATCGCGGGACACTGAAGCTTTCTTT,CASSNISRDTEAFF
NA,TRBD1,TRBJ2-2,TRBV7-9,TGTGCCAGCAGCCCCCGACCGACAGGGGCAGGTACGGGGGAGCTGTTTTTT,CASSPRPTGAGTGELFF
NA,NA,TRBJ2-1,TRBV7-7,TGTGCCAGCAGCCCGAGTCACGGGGGCTCCTACAATGAGCAGTTCTTC,CASSPSHGGSYNEQFF
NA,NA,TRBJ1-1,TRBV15,TGTGCCACCAGCAGAGATCAAGCGCAGGGAAGCCTGAACACTGAAGCTTTCTTT,CATSRDQAQGSLNTEAFF